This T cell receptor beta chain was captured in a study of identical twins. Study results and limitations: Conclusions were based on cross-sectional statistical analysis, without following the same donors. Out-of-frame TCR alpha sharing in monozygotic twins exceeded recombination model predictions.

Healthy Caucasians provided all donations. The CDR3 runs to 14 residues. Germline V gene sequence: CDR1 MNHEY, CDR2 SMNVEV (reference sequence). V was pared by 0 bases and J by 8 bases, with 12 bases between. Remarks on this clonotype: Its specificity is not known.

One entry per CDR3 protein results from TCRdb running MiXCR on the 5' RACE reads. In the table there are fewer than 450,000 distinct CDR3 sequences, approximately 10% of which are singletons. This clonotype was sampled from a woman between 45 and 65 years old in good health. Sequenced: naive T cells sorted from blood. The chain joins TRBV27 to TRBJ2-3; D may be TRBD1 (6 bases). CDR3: CASSLSYRATTQYF. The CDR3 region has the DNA TGTGCCAGCAGTTTATCTTACAGGGCTACTACGCAGTATTTT.